The 2 T cell receptor beta chains presented below share a single source sample, sequenced in a study of T cell responses to AZD1222 COVID-19 vaccine. Assay: immunoSEQ multiplex PCR; the TCRdb copy retains only in-frame clones and omits some. The sample shows 120,000 or so clones, roughly 86% of them seen only once. The sample here was peripheral blood, taken 28 days after the second AZD1222 dose. All receptors come from an adult who received the AZD1222 COVID-19 vaccine.

V and J are TRBV11-2 and TRBJ1-1; the D gene is possibly TRBD1 (6 bases). The CDR3 has 13 amino acids. The V gene's germline CDR1 is SGHAT and CDR2 FQNNGV. V was cut by 2 bases and J by 8 bases, with 12 bases left in between. CDR3 nucleotides: TGTGCCAGCAGCTTACCAGCAGGGGAAGAAGCTTTCTTT. Translation gives CASSLPAGEEAFF.

The chain couples TRBV24-1 to TRBJ2-5; 8 nucleotides line up with TRBD1. The J segment lost 3 bases and the V segment lost 2 bases, leaving 7 bases of the junction unmatched. The CDR3 consists of 16 residues. The germline V gene has CDR1 KGHDR and CDR2 SFDVKD. The CDR3 is CATSDSRGPNEETQYF. CDR3 bases: TGTGCCACCAGTGATTCCAGGGGGCCTAACGAAGAGACCCAGTACTTC.